The entry that follows covers one T cell receptor (beta chain) sequence. Produced via immunoSEQ multiplex PCR; TCRdb's table is partial and in-frame only. Of nearly 200,000 clones in the sample, roughly 92% are singletons; the top ten hold roughly 0.99%. In germline, CDR1 is MNHEY, CDR2 SVGEGT. The CDR3 runs to 19 residues. After removal of 2 bases from V and 3 bases from J, the junction contained 17 bases not matched to a gene. The record originates from a study of T cell responses to AZD1222 COVID-19 vaccine. Here the sequenced sample was peripheral blood, taken 28 days after the second AZD1222 dose. The chain has TRBV6-2 or TRBV6-3 and TRBJ1-1; 8 nucleotides agree with TRBD1. The receptor comes from an adult who received the AZD1222 COVID-19 vaccine. CDR3 protein: CASSYLPGQGARGYTEAFF. CDR3 DNA sequence: TGTGCCAGCAGTTACCTACCCGGCCAGGGGGCCCGAGGGTACACTGAAGCTTTCTTT.